The 25 T cell receptor beta chains given below trace back to one sample, sequenced in a study of cytomegalovirus exposure and HLA in healthy donors. Primers included in the PCR were 60 Vbeta and 13 Jbeta primers. The assay was immunoSEQ multiplex PCR, and TCRdb's table has in-frame clones only and misses some. Of about 160,000 clones listed, 75% to 90% are singletons. Sequences were obtained from PBMCs. The receptor set was obtained from a woman aged 18-29 years in good health and CMV-seronegative.

Concerning this clone: The germline gene is not matched at one end of the junction; a read error may be the cause. This specimen includes other DNA sequences encoding the same CDR3. The chain employs TRBV7-2 and TRBJ1-2, with 7 nucleotides matching TRBD1. Germline V CDR1 and CDR2: SGHTA, FQGNSA. The length of the CDR3 is 15 residues. The DNA of the CDR3 is TGCGCCAGCAGCACCTTGGGGACAGATCCTTATGGCTACACCTTC. This encodes CASSTLGTDPYGYTF.

The rearrangement uses TRBV28 and TRBJ2-1, with D possibly being TRBD2 (6 bases). The ends were cut back, 2 bases at V and 0 bases at J, with 17 bases in the middle. Per germline, CDR1 MDHEN and CDR2 SYDVKM. This CDR3 has 18 amino acids. CDR3 in amino acids: CASSLPLAQPGSYNEQFF. In nucleotides, the CDR3 is TGTGCCAGCAGTTTACCCCTAGCGCAACCGGGCTCCTACAATGAGCAGTTCTTC.

This rearrangement joins TRBV30 to TRBJ1-6, with 7 bases lining up with TRBD1. With V trimmed by 5 bases and J by 8 bases, 3 bases remained unmatched. The germline CDR1 and CDR2 sequences are GTSNPN and SVGIG (reference sequence). The CDR3 covers 12 residues. The CDR3 DNA reads TGTGCCTGGCGAGGGGGCGATTCACCCCTCCACTTT. Translation: CAWRGGDSPLHF.

The CDR3 loop reads CASSPLRDNYEQYF. In nucleotides, the CDR3 is TGTGCCAGCAGCCCCCTTCGAGATAACTACGAGCAGTACTTC. The rearrangement uses TRBV11-2 and TRBJ2-7; D is uncertain. Germline CDR1 reads SGHAT; CDR2 reads FQNNGV. The CDR3 has 14 residues. The V gene lost 5 bases and the J gene lost 3 bases, with 14 bases spanning the gap.

The V gene is TRBV6-1, the J gene TRBJ1-5; maybe TRBD1 (5 bases). The CDR3 sequence is 15 residues long. Trimming shortened V by 7 bases and J by 0 bases, and 13 bases separated the two germline ends. From germline, CDR1 is MNHNS and CDR2 SASEGT. The CDR3 nucleotides read TGTGCCAGCACCCTCAAGGGGCCTAGCAATCAGCCCCAGCATTTT. Protein: CASTLKGPSNQPQHF.

The V gene is TRBV18, the J gene TRBJ1-5; TRBD1 might be the D (5 bases). The CDR3 loop spans 14 amino acids. V lost 2 bases to trimming and J lost 2 bases, with 7 bases between them. The germline gives CDR1 KGHSH, CDR2 LQKENI. The CDR3 loop is CASSPWGGNQPQHF. Here the CDR3 DNA reads TGTGCCAGCTCACCATGGGGGGGCAATCAGCCCCAGCATTTT.

The rearrangement joins TRBV29-1 to TRBJ2-7; no firm D call. The CDR3 is 13 residues long. With 7 bases removed from V and 5 bases from J, the gap between germline ends came to 18 bases. From germline, CDR1 is SQVTM and CDR2 ANQGSEA. The CDR3 nucleotides read TGCAGCGCTATCGACACCCCCCCCCACGAGCAGTACTTC. Translated: CSAIDTPPHEQYF.

This chain links TRBV5-1 with TRBJ1-3; D is ambiguous. Germline V CDR1 and CDR2: SGHRS, YFSETQ. V was pared by 8 bases and J by 0 bases, with 21 bases between. CDR3 length equals 17 residues. The DNA of the CDR3 is TGCGCCAGTGCTGAGAGGTACCCGGGTAGCTCTGGAAACACCATATATTTT. Translation: CASAERYPGSSGNTIYF.

The chain recombines TRBV29-1 with TRBJ2-5, with TRBD1 as a possible D gene (6 bases). Germline CDR1 and CDR2: SQVTM and ANQGSEA. This CDR3 spans 13 amino acids. V gave up 4 bases and J gave up 5 bases, with 14 bases separating them. CDR3 in DNA: TGCAGCGTTGTCCGGGCAAGGGGGGAGACCCAGTACTTC. This translates into CSVVRARGETQYF.

The CDR3 DNA follows: TGTGCCAGCACTGTAACAGGGTCCGAATCACCCCTCCACTTT. This sequence encodes CASTVTGSESPLHF. The chain combines TRBV6-1 with TRBJ1-6, with a tentative D call TRBD1 (6 bases). The CDR3 loop spans 14 amino acids. Germline values: CDR1 MNHNS, CDR2 SASEGT. Trimming took off 7 bases at V and 10 bases at J, with 17 bases between the two ends.

This chain connects TRBV5-6 to TRBJ2-3; D perhaps matches TRBD2 (6 bases). Germline V lookup: CDR1 SGHDT, CDR2 YYEEEE. There are 14 residues in the CDR3. V lost 3 bases, J lost 4 bases, and 12 bases lay in between. The CDR3: CASSSAGFPDTQYF. Here the CDR3 DNA reads TGTGCCAGCAGCTCGGCGGGGTTTCCAGATACGCAGTATTTT.

Written as DNA, the CDR3 is TGTGCCAGCAGCCTCCGGGGACAGGGGGCCGGGGAGCTGTTTTTT. Protein: CASSLRGQGAGELFF. The chain uses TRBV5-6 and TRBJ2-2; 11 bases fit TRBD1. The CDR3 extends over 15 amino acids. V lost 4 bases, J lost 6 bases, and 5 bases stayed unmatched. Germline V gives CDR1 SGHDT, CDR2 YYEEEE.

The V call is TRBV7-9, the J call TRBJ2-7, with 10 bases matching TRBD1. The CDR3 is 16 residues long. Germline lookup yields CDR1 SEHNR and CDR2 FQNEAQ (reference sequence). Germline trimming cut 1 base from V and 2 bases from J; bases unmatched to any gene: 5. CDR3 loop: CASSLGPGTGAYEQYF. The CDR3, as DNA: TGTGCCAGCAGCTTAGGGCCTGGGACAGGGGCCTACGAGCAGTACTTC.

CDR3 sequence reads: CASRLIGGNQPQHF. DNA of the CDR3: TGTGCCAGCCGACTGATCGGGGGCAATCAGCCCCAGCATTTT. This chain joins TRBV27 and TRBJ1-5; no definite D call. V lost 8 bases to trimming and J lost 2 bases, with 13 bases between them. Germline V gene lookup returns CDR1 MNHEY and CDR2 SMNVEV (reference sequence). The CDR3 loop spans 14 amino acids.

This clone has just one count. The rearrangement links TRBV6-1 to TRBJ2-7; 7 positions match TRBD1. The CDR3 sequence is 14 residues long. CDR1 is MNHNS, CDR2 SASEGT, per germline. J gave up 2 bases and V 3 bases, and 4 bases lay outside the gene matches. Written as DNA, the CDR3 is TGTGCCAGCAGTGACTGGACAGGCCCCTACGAGCAGTACTTC. Its protein is CASSDWTGPYEQYF.

The genes are TRBV9 and TRBJ1-1, with 8 bases fitting TRBD1. CDR1 and CDR2 from the germline V gene are SGDLS and YYNGEE. The CDR3 spans 17 residues. V shed 4 bases and J 5 bases; nucleotides not matched to a gene: 16. CDR3 DNA sequence: TGTGCCAGCAGCCCCCGGACAGGGCTGGTTGGGTTGACTGAAGCTTTCTTT. Residues: CASSPRTGLVGLTEAFF.

V usage is TRBV2 and J usage is TRBJ1-3; TRBD1 matches at 11 bases. The junction had 3 bases not matched to a gene; V was cut back by 6 bases and J by 5 bases. Germline V CDR1 and CDR2: SNHLY, FYNNEI. The CDR3 is made up of 14 amino acids. CDR3 residues: CASRGTGGRNTIYF. The CDR3 nucleotides are TGTGCCAGCAGAGGGACAGGGGGAAGAAACACCATATATTTT.

The chain links TRBV6-1 to TRBJ1-1, with D perhaps TRBD1 (6 bases). Trimming left V 7 bases short and J 4 bases short, with 13 bases between. This CDR3 has 13 residues. Germline values: CDR1 MNHNS, CDR2 SASEGT. CDR3 sequence: CASTDRHPTEAFF. The CDR3 DNA reads TGTGCCAGCACCGACAGGCATCCCACTGAAGCTTTCTTT.

This chain uses TRBV6-1 with TRBJ1-3, with a tentative D call TRBD1 (5 bases). The CDR3 spans 14 residues. V was pared by 2 bases and J by 4 bases, with 9 bases between. Germline V gene lookup returns CDR1 MNHNS and CDR2 SASEGT. The CDR3 DNA reads TGTGCCAGCAGTGAAATAGGGGCCGGAAACACCATATATTTT. It translates to CASSEIGAGNTIYF.

The genes are TRBV27 and TRBJ2-7; 7 nucleotides match TRBD2. Germline values: CDR1 MNHEY, CDR2 SMNVEV (reference sequence). The V segment lost 8 bases and the J segment 2 bases; nucleotides outside the gene matches: 15. The CDR3 consists of 16 residues. The chain's CDR3 is CASRWAGLAATYEQYF. Here the CDR3 DNA reads TGTGCCAGCCGCTGGGCCGGGCTAGCGGCTACCTACGAGCAGTACTTC.

Only a few counts were recorded for this clone. The chain joins TRBV6-5 to TRBJ1-4; 8 bases are a match to TRBD1. This CDR3 contains 13 residues. Germline CDR1 reads MNHEY; CDR2 reads SVGAGI. The V gene end was trimmed by 6 bases and the J gene end by 8 bases; junction bases not matched to a gene: 5. The DNA of the CDR3 is TGTGCCAGCAGCGCAGGGGGCGAGGAAAAACTGTTTTTT. Amino acids: CASSAGGEEKLFF.

This clone was detected only a few times. The genes are TRBV28 and TRBJ2-7; TRBD1 matches 8 bases. CDR1 MDHEN and CDR2 SYDVKM come from the germline V gene. The CDR3 has 15 residues. J gave up 3 bases and V 5 bases, and 9 bases lay outside the gene matches. Here the CDR3 reads CASSPRTGRIYEQYF. In DNA, the CDR3 is TGTGCCAGCAGTCCACGGACAGGGAGGATCTACGAGCAGTACTTC.

The chain uses TRBV28 and TRBJ2-7; D may be TRBD1 (5 bases). The germline V gene has CDR1 MDHEN and CDR2 SYDVKM. V shed 6 bases and J shed 3 bases, with 9 bases lying between them. The CDR3 spans 12 residues. CDR3 nucleotides: TGTGCCAGCAGCGAAAGGGGCTACGAGCAGTACTTC. This sequence encodes CASSERGYEQYF.

The V call is TRBV9, the J call TRBJ2-1, with 7 bases fitting TRBD2. The junction had 3 bases not matched to a gene; V was cut back by 4 bases and J by 5 bases. The germline gives CDR1 SGDLS, CDR2 YYNGEE. There are 13 residues in the CDR3. The CDR3, as DNA: TGTGCCAGCAGCCTTACTAGCGACAATGAGCAGTTCTTC. This encodes CASSLTSDNEQFF.

The chain recombines TRBV2 with TRBJ1-4; D might be TRBD1 (6 bases). CDR1 SNHLY and CDR2 FYNNEI come from the germline V gene. Trimming cost V 5 bases and J 3 bases, with 10 bases left between them. CDR3 size: 14 residues. The CDR3 nucleotides read TGTGCCAGCAGTCCGGACAGCTCTAATGAAAAACTGTTTTTT. Amino acids: CASSPDSSNEKLFF.